The clone carrying this TCR beta chain was seen ten or more times. Its antigen is not identified. Library construction involved attaching unique molecular identifiers to individual cDNA molecules, which allowed quantitative, reproducible TCR counting. TCRdb fed the reads into MiXCR, producing one record per CDR3 protein. The sample yields about 120,000 distinct CDR3 sequences, 8% to 9.5% seen once. This CDR3 comprises 17 residues. The trim removed 6 bases at V and 3 bases at J, leaving 11 bases unmatched. The sample comes from a study of human T cells and chemical hapten exposure. Study background: Small pooled library volume differences chiefly drove per-sample TCR yield variation.

The template was total RNA from unfractionated whole blood. Study outcomes and limitations: The number of TCRs above 1 in 1000 frequency did not change after DPC sensitization.

This chain uses TRBV12-3 or TRBV12-4 with TRBJ1-5, with TRBD1 matching 10 bases. This receptor was obtained from a human donor in good health. Some clones in this sample may be carry-over from other donors' samples. Sample: whole blood. The CDR3 reads CASSGRDRGVLNQPQHF. The DNA of the CDR3 is TGTGCCAGCAGCGGCCGGGACAGGGGAGTGCTCAATCAGCCCCAGCATTTT.